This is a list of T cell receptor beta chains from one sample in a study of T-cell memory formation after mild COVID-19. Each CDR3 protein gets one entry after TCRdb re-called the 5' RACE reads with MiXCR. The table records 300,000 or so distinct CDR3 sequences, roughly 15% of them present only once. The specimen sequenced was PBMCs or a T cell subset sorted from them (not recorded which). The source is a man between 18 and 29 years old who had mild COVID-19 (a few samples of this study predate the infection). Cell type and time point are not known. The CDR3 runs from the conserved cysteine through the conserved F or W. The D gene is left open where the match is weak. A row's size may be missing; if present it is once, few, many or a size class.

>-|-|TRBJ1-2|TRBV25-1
CASSEVGPRAGYTF
TGTGCCAGCAGCGAGGTGGGACCACGAGCCGGCTACACCTTC
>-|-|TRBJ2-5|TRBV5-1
CASSLAQGGGETQYF
TGTGCCAGCAGCTTAGCGCAGGGGGGCGGAGAGACCCAGTACTTC
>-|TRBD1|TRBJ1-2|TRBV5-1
CASSSRDRDSYGYTF
TGCGCCAGCAGCTCACGGGACCGGGACAGCTATGGCTACACCTTC
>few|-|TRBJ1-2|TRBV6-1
CASRFAEGNYGYTF
TGTGCCAGCAGATTCGCGGAGGGGAACTATGGCTACACCTTC
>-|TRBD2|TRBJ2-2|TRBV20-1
CSAAGTSGFYTGELFF
TGCAGTGCCGCTGGGACTAGCGGGTTTTACACCGGGGAGCTGTTTTTT
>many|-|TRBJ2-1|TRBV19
CASSIGTANEQFF
TGTGCCAGTAGTATCGGGACTGCCAATGAGCAGTTCTTC
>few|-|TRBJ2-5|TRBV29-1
CSVFRSVQETQYF
TGCAGCGTTTTTCGCAGCGTCCAAGAGACCCAGTACTTC
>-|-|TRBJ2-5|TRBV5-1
CASRGGPAETQYF
TGCGCCAGCAGAGGGGGGCCAGCAGAGACCCAGTACTTC
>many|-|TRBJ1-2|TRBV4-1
CASSQANYGYTF
TGCGCCAGCAGCCAAGCTAACTATGGCTACACCTTC
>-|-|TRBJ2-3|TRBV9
CASSVGNGATDTQYF
TGTGCCAGCAGCGTAGGGAACGGGGCCACAGATACGCAGTATTTT
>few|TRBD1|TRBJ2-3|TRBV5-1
CASSVGQGLADTQYF
TGCGCCAGCAGCGTAGGACAGGGTTTGGCAGATACGCAGTATTTT
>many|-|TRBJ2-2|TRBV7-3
CASRPSRGNTGELFF
TGTGCCAGCAGGCCGTCCAGGGGGAACACCGGGGAGCTGTTTTTT
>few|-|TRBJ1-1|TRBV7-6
CASSLLGRNTEAFF
TGTGCCAGCAGCTTATTAGGGCGTAACACTGAAGCTTTCTTT
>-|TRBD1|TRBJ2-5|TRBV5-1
CASSKGTGQETQYF
TGCGCCAGCAGCAAAGGGACAGGGCAAGAGACCCAGTACTTC
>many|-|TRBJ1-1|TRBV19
CASSMGLNTEAFF
TGTGCCAGTAGTATGGGACTCAACACTGAAGCTTTCTTT
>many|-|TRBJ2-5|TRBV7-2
CASSPARSSETQYF
TGTGCCAGCTCCCCGGCTCGGTCTTCCGAGACCCAGTACTTC
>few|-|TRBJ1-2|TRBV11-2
CASSLEPWDYGYTF
TGTGCCAGCAGCTTAGAGCCCTGGGACTATGGCTACACCTTC
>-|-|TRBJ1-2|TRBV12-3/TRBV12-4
CASSPLGGSYGYTF
TGTGCCAGCAGTCCGCTTGGGGGGAGCTATGGCTACACCTTC
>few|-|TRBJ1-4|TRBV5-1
CASSIGRGRSDEKLFF
TGCGCCAGCAGCATCGGTCGGGGCAGGTCCGATGAAAAACTGTTTTTT
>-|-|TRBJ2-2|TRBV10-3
CAISGRDPLTGELFF
TGTGCCATCAGTGGGCGGGACCCACTCACCGGGGAGCTGTTTTTT
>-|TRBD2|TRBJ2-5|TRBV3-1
CASGSLAETWVQETQYF
TGTGCCAGCGGTTCCCTAGCGGAAACCTGGGTCCAAGAGACCCAGTACTTC
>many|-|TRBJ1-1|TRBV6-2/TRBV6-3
CASSSRILMNTEAFF
TGTGCCAGCAGTTCGAGGATACTCATGAACACTGAAGCTTTCTTT
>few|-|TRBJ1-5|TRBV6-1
CASSANGGLGQPQHF
TGTGCCAGCAGTGCCAATGGGGGTTTAGGTCAGCCCCAGCATTTT
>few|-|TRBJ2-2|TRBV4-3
CASSQERVGRINTGELFF
TGCGCCAGCAGCCAAGAAAGGGTAGGCCGTATCAACACCGGGGAGCTGTTTTTT
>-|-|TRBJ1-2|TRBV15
CATTQDRNYGYTF
TGTGCCACCACCCAGGACAGAAACTATGGCTACACCTTC
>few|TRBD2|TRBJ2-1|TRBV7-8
CASSLLAGGGADEQFF
TGTGCCAGCAGCTTGCTGGCTGGCGGGGGGGCCGATGAGCAGTTCTTC
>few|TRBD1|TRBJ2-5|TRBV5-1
CASSWGGTGLQTQYF
TGCGCCAGCAGCTGGGGGGGGACAGGGCTGCAGACCCAGTACTTC
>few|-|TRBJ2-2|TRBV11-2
CASSIPTGASNTGELFF
TGTGCCAGCAGCATACCTACCGGGGCGTCGAACACCGGGGAGCTGTTTTTT
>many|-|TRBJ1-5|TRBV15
CATSRVGGGRLASNQPQHF
TGTGCCACCAGCAGAGTAGGTGGGGGGCGCTTGGCGAGCAATCAGCCCCAGCATTTT
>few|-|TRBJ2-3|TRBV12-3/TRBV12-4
CATKSGSSTDTQYF
TGTGCCACTAAGTCGGGGTCTAGCACAGATACGCAGTATTTT
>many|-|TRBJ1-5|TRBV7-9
CASSFSLGQPQHF
TGTGCCAGCAGCTTCTCCCTTGGGCAGCCCCAGCATTTT
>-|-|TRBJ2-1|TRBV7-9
CASSPDTRYNEQFF
TGTGCCAGCAGCCCGGATACTAGGTACAATGAGCAGTTCTTC
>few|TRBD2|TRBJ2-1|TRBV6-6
CASGGVYNEQFF
TGTGCCAGCGGGGGGGTTTACAATGAGCAGTTCTTC
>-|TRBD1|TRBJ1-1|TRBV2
CASSPQGGGTEAFF
TGTGCCAGCAGTCCCCAGGGGGGCGGCACTGAAGCTTTCTTT
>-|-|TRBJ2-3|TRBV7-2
CASSPGPVLADTQYF
TGTGCCAGCAGCCCCGGCCCTGTACTGGCAGATACGCAGTATTTT
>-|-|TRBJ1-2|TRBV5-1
CASSGGDYGYTF
TGCGCCAGCAGTGGCGGCGACTATGGCTACACCTTC
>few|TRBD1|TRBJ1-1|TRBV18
CASSPSQGARNTEAFF
TGTGCCAGCTCACCGTCACAGGGGGCGCGGAACACTGAAGCTTTCTTT
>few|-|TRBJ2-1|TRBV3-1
CASSQYRAANEQFF
TGTGCCAGCAGCCAATACCGAGCGGCGAATGAGCAGTTCTTC
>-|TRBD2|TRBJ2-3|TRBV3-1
CASSIGTSVGDTQYF
TGTGCCAGCAGCATTGGGACTAGCGTAGGAGATACGCAGTATTTT
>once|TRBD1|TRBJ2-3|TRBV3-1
CASSQFLGQGAGDTQYF
TGTGCCAGCAGCCAATTCTTGGGACAGGGGGCAGGAGATACGCAGTATTTT
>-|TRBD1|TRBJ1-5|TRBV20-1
CSASPGQGYVQPQHF
TGCAGTGCTTCACCGGGACAGGGGTACGTTCAGCCCCAGCATTTT
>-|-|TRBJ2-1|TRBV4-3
CASSQDPAGSASSYNEQFF
TGCGCCAGCAGCCAAGATCCGGCTGGATCCGCCAGCTCCTACAATGAGCAGTTCTTC
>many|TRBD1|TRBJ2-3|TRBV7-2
CASSSRTGRTDTQYF
TGTGCCAGCAGCTCACGGACAGGGAGGACAGATACGCAGTATTTT
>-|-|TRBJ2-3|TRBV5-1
CASSTRTAGDTQYF
TGCGCCAGCAGCACACGGACTGCCGGAGATACGCAGTATTTT
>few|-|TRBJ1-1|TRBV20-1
CSARLAGPNTEAFF
TGCAGTGCTAGACTGGCAGGCCCAAACACTGAAGCTTTCTTT